This T cell receptor beta chain was captured in a study of T cell responses to AZD1222 COVID-19 vaccine. A word on this clone: Its antigen is unidentified.

Study-wide results and limits: Only a handful of AZD1222 recipients, five to seven in all, had baseline seropositivity. After the peak T cell response, and only then, were repertoires sampled.

Produced via immunoSEQ multiplex PCR; TCRdb's table is partial and in-frame only. This table holds approximately 130,000 clones, 88% found once. Second-dose timings of about 4 or about 12 weeks were pooled. CDR3 size: 14 residues. The germline CDR1 and CDR2 sequences are WNHNN and SYGVQD (reference sequence). Trimming left V 9 bases short and J 5 bases short, with 17 bases between. Source: peripheral blood, taken 28 days after the second AZD1222 dose. This receptor was obtained from an adult who received the AZD1222 COVID-19 vaccine. The chain employs TRBV10-1 and TRBJ2-1, with D tentatively TRBD1 (6 bases). The DNA for the CDR3 is TGCGCCAGGGGGTGGCTGGGGGACAACAATGAGCAGTTCTTC. Its translation: CARGWLGDNNEQFF.